What follows describes a single T cell receptor beta chain. Antigen: not known. Healthy individuals who donated bone marrow served as the donors. This sample stems from a study of cytomegalovirus exposure and HLA in healthy donors. Whole-study findings and limits: CMV antigen specificity was confirmed in vitro for three CMV-associated chains. Earlier results showed most TCR beta V segments being productive about 87% or about 30% of the time.

The V gene lost 0 bases and the J gene lost 9 bases, with 20 bases spanning the gap. The CDR3 has 16 residues. Germline lookup yields CDR1 SGHDN and CDR2 FVKESK. PCR was performed using 60 Vbeta and 13 Jbeta primers. Clones were sequenced by immunoSEQ multiplex PCR, and TCRdb holds only the in-frame ones, with some missing. Reported are around 40,000 clones; the ten largest clones contain about 8.9%. The sequenced sample was PBMCs. The genes are TRBV14 and TRBJ2-5; weak D call: TRBD2 (6 bases). The clonotype was recovered from a man in his forties or fifties in good health and CMV-seropositive. CDR3 region: CASSQDAHTQRRAQYF. The CDR3 DNA reads as TGTGCCAGCAGCCAAGATGCCCACACACAGAGGAGGGCCCAGTACTTC.